The clone carrying this T cell receptor beta chain has a count of ten or more. This entry comes from a study of Graves' ophthalmopathy and Graves' hyperthyroidism. Amplification from RNA transcripts yielded the TCR beta CDR3 regions. Scientists carried out first-round RT-PCR using HTBI primers and then a second-round multiplex PCR. TCRdb used MiXCR to reprocess the multiplex PCR reads, holding one entry per CDR3 protein. This sample has hundreds of thousands of distinct CDR3 sequences, with about 24% found just once. Germline V gene lookup returns CDR1 SGHAT and CDR2 FQDESV (reference sequence). Trimming took off 5 bases at V and 1 base at J, with 14 bases between the two ends. This CDR3 is built from 15 residues.

This receptor was obtained from a young woman with stable Graves' hyperthyroidism. Some clones in this sample may be carry-over from other donors' samples. This chain links TRBV11-1 with TRBJ1-2; tentative D call: TRBD1 (5 bases). Sequencing input: peripheral blood. The CDR3 nucleotides are TGTGCCAGCAGCCCGGGGTGGACATTTAACTATGGCTACACCTTC. Translating gives CASSPGWTFNYGYTF.